This is a list of T cell receptor beta chains from one sample in a study of blood T cell repertoires in COVID-19. Method: immunoSEQ multiplex PCR; TCRdb's copy keeps in-frame clones and lacks some. The sample shows under 95,000 clones, roughly nine tenths of them seen only once. What was sequenced was peripheral blood. The receptors here all came from a man aged 50-59 years with COVID-19, enrolled during active disease. Each CDR3 is given with its conserved first and last residue. Each record gives: J gene, clone size, V gene, D gene, CDR3 protein, CDR3 DNA. D genes are given only for firm matches. Expanded clones are given a class, and other clones once, few, many or no size at all.

>TRBJ2-7|-|TRBV18|-
CASSSRDISYEQYF
TGTGCCAGCTCATCCCGGGACATCTCCTACGAGCAGTACTTC
>TRBJ2-1|-|TRBV4-2|TRBD2
CASSQAHSGGSYNEQFF
TGTGCCAGCAGCCAAGCCCATAGCGGGGGCTCCTACAATGAGCAGTTCTTC
>TRBJ2-3|-|TRBV7-9|TRBD2
CASSLVGTRSGTQYF
TGTGCCAGCAGCTTAGTAGGGACTAGGAGTGGTACGCAGTATTTT
>TRBJ2-3|-|TRBV9|-
CASSVVASSTDTQYF
TGTGCCAGCAGCGTAGTAGCTAGCAGCACAGATACGCAGTATTTT
>TRBJ2-1|-|TRBV27|TRBD2
CASSERLAGNNEQFF
TGTGCCAGCAGTGAGCGACTAGCGGGAAACAATGAGCAGTTCTTC
>TRBJ2-5|-|TRBV19|TRBD1
CASSMDRYQETQYF
TGTGCCAGTAGTATGGACAGGTACCAAGAGACCCAGTACTTC
>TRBJ2-7|few|TRBV12-3/TRBV12-4|TRBD1
CASSRRQGYEQYF
TGTGCCAGCAGTCGACGACAGGGCTACGAGCAGTACTTC
>TRBJ1-1|-|TRBV5-1|TRBD1
CASSWTGSSTEAFF
TGCGCCAGCAGCTGGACAGGATCCAGCACTGAAGCTTTCTTT
>TRBJ2-1|-|TRBV10-2|-
CASSDSSRDEQFF
TGCGCCAGCAGTGATTCGAGCAGGGATGAGCAGTTCTTC
>TRBJ1-2|-|TRBV9|-
CASSEAMGSGYGYTF
TGTGCCAGCAGCGAGGCCATGGGATCGGGGTATGGCTACACCTTC
>TRBJ1-5|-|TRBV15|TRBD1
CATSRLTGTGEASVQHF
TGTGCCACCAGCAGATTAACCGGGACAGGGGAAGCGTCGGTCCAGCATTTT
>TRBJ2-7|once|TRBV7-9|TRBD1
CASSYGTGSSYEQYF
TGTGCCAGCAGCTATGGGACAGGGTCCTCCTACGAGCAGTACTTC
>TRBJ2-5|-|TRBV6-5|-
CASSQGYQETQYF
TGTGCCAGCAGTCAGGGGTACCAAGAGACCCAGTACTTC
>TRBJ1-3|-|TRBV21-1|-
CASSKVKCRLRDCSGNTIYF
TGTGCCAGCAGCAAAGTAAAGTGTAGACTCCGGGACTGCTCTGGAAACACCATATATTTT
>TRBJ2-4|-|TRBV2|TRBD1
CASTEGDRGWGKNIQYF
TGTGCCAGCACCGAGGGGGACAGGGGATGGGGCAAAAACATTCAGTACTTC
>TRBJ1-1|few|TRBV5-1|-
CASSSRGALTEAFF
TGCGCCAGCAGCTCCAGGGGTGCGCTCACTGAAGCTTTCTTT
>TRBJ2-1|-|TRBV9|TRBD1
CASSLGTGGSDEQFF
TGTGCCAGCAGCTTGGGGACAGGGGGTAGCGATGAGCAGTTCTTC
>TRBJ2-5|-|TRBV5-1|-
CASSLVAGVGETQYF
TGCGCCAGCAGCTTGGTTGCAGGGGTGGGGGAGACCCAGTACTTC
>TRBJ2-2|-|TRBV7-3|TRBD2
CASSRTSANTGELFF
TGTGCCAGCAGCAGGACTAGCGCGAACACCGGGGAGCTGTTTTTT
>TRBJ1-2|-|TRBV4-1|-
CASSQELADWSYTF
TGCGCCAGCAGCCAAGAGTTGGCCGACTGGAGCTACACCTTC
>TRBJ2-5|-|TRBV7-9|TRBD1
CASQGANQETQYF
TGTGCCAGCCAGGGGGCTAACCAAGAGACCCAGTACTTC
>TRBJ2-1|-|TRBV6-4|TRBD2
CASREQLAHGEQFF
TGTGCCAGCAGAGAGCAACTAGCGCACGGTGAGCAGTTCTTC
>TRBJ2-7|-|TRBV6-5|-
CASSFRGAEQYF
TGTGCCAGCAGCTTCCGGGGGGCTGAGCAGTACTTC
>TRBJ1-2|-|TRBV28|-
CASSFPASRARYGYTF
TGTGCCAGCAGTTTCCCGGCCAGCAGGGCTCGATATGGCTACACCTTC
>TRBJ2-2|-|TRBV19|TRBD1
CASGTGGDTGELFF
TGTGCCAGTGGGACAGGGGGTGACACCGGGGAGCTGTTTTTT
>TRBJ2-2|many|TRBV27|-
CASSFLTGELFF
TGTGCCAGCAGTTTCCTCACCGGGGAGCTGTTTTTT
>TRBJ2-7|-|TRBV7-8|TRBD1
CASSSTGGYEQYF
TGTGCCAGCAGCTCGACAGGGGGCTACGAGCAGTACTTC
>TRBJ2-6|-|TRBV7-3|-
CASSLGGTGANVLTF
TGTGCCAGCAGCTTAGGAGGGACTGGGGCCAACGTCCTGACTTTC
>TRBJ1-6|-|TRBV28|-
CASSFVYNSPLHF
TGTGCCAGCAGTTTCGTTTATAATTCACCCCTCCACTTT
>TRBJ2-7|-|TRBV24-1|-
CATSDPTGGRDDEQYF
TGTGCCACCAGTGATCCTACCGGGGGGCGGGACGACGAGCAGTACTTC
>TRBJ2-3|-|TRBV4-2|-
CASSQVGQLGSAGGTDTQYF
TGTGCCAGCAGCCAAGTCGGTCAATTGGGCTCAGCGGGCGGCACAGATACGCAGTATTTT
>TRBJ2-2|-|TRBV3-1/TRBV3-2|TRBD2
CASSQRGGLAPNTGELFF
TGTGCCAGCAGCCAAAGGGGGGGACTAGCGCCAAACACCGGGGAGCTGTTTTTT
>TRBJ2-3|-|TRBV9|TRBD2
CASSTGLAGSTDTQYF
TGTGCCAGCAGCACTGGACTAGCGGGAAGCACAGATACGCAGTATTTT
>TRBJ2-1|-|TRBV19|-
CATGAGNSYNEQFF
TGTGCCACCGGAGCTGGAAACTCCTACAATGAGCAGTTCTTC
>TRBJ1-1|-|TRBV11-3|TRBD1
CASSSSGTGNTEAFF
TGTGCCAGCAGCTCGTCCGGGACAGGGAATACTGAAGCTTTCTTT
>TRBJ2-5|-|TRBV20-1|-
CSASGPRGTQYF
TGCAGTGCTAGTGGACCCCGGGGGACCCAGTACTTC
>TRBJ2-1|-|TRBV7-2|-
CASSLVGASEGHEQFF
TGTGCCAGCAGCTTAGTCGGGGCTAGCGAGGGCCATGAGCAGTTCTTC
>TRBJ2-1|-|TRBV9|TRBD2
CASSVGLAGPNEQFF
TGTGCCAGCAGCGTAGGACTAGCGGGACCCAATGAGCAGTTCTTC
>TRBJ2-3|-|TRBV11-2|TRBD2
CASSWTSGRPDTQYF
TGTGCCAGCAGCTGGACTAGCGGGAGGCCAGATACGCAGTATTTT
>TRBJ2-7|-|TRBV10-3|-
CAISEGQGSYEQYF
TGTGCCATCAGTGAGGGGCAGGGCTCCTACGAGCAGTACTTC
>TRBJ2-2|-|TRBV19|TRBD1
CASRGTVNTGELFF
TGTGCCAGTAGAGGGACAGTTAACACCGGGGAGCTGTTTTTT
>TRBJ2-5|-|TRBV19|-
CASSISFGDNQETQYF
TGTGCCAGTAGTATTAGTTTCGGGGACAACCAAGAGACCCAGTACTTC
>TRBJ2-5|-|TRBV11-2|TRBD1
CASSFGTGQETQYF
TGTGCCAGCAGCTTCGGGACAGGGCAGGAGACCCAGTACTTC
>TRBJ2-5|-|TRBV7-3|-
CASSLSGQETQYF
TGTGCCAGCAGCTTATCCGGCCAAGAGACCCAGTACTTC
>TRBJ2-3|-|TRBV10-3|TRBD2
CAISGRTSGISGTDTQYF
TGTGCCATCAGTGGGAGGACTAGCGGGATTTCGGGCACAGATACGCAGTATTTT
>TRBJ2-4|-|TRBV9|TRBD2
CASSPMGRGSGAIQYF
TGTGCCAGCAGCCCCATGGGGCGCGGGAGTGGGGCCATTCAGTACTTC
>TRBJ2-5|-|TRBV2|TRBD2
CASSDGTSGRGQETQYF
TGTGCCAGCAGTGATGGCACTAGCGGTAGGGGCCAAGAGACCCAGTACTTC
>TRBJ1-1|-|TRBV19|TRBD1
CASSVTGGETEAFF
TGTGCCAGTAGTGTAACAGGGGGGGAAACTGAAGCTTTCTTT
>TRBJ2-1|-|TRBV9|-
CASSDTGTDNEQFF
TGTGCCAGCAGTGACACAGGAACCGACAATGAGCAGTTCTTC
>TRBJ2-3|-|TRBV27|TRBD1
CASSRTGNTDTQYF
TGTGCCAGCAGTCGGACAGGGAACACAGATACGCAGTATTTT
>TRBJ2-1|-|TRBV10-3|TRBD1
CAISVGQGSYNEQFF
TGTGCCATCAGTGTAGGACAGGGCTCCTACAATGAGCAGTTCTTC
>TRBJ2-1|-|TRBV30|TRBD2
CAWSFGSGRNNEQFF
TGTGCCTGGAGTTTTGGTAGCGGGAGGAACAATGAGCAGTTCTTC